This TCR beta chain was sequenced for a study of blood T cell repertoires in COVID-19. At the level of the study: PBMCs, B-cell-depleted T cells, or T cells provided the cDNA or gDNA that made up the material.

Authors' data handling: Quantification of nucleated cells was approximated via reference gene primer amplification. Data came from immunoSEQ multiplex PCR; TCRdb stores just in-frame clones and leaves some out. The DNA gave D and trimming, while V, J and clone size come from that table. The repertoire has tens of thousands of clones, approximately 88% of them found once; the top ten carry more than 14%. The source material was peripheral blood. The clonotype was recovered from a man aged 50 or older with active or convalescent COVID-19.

CDR3 sequence reads: CASSRTLWRGGLGTDTQYF. The CDR3 DNA sequence: TGTGCCAGCAGCCGCACACTGTGGCGGGGGGGCCTTGGCACAGATACGCAGTATTTT. This chain connects TRBV13 to TRBJ2-3; 9 bases fit TRBD2. In germline, CDR1 is PRHDT, CDR2 FYEKMQ (reference sequence). The length of the CDR3 is 19 residues. Trimming took 5 bases from V and 1 from J; bases not matched to a gene: 16.